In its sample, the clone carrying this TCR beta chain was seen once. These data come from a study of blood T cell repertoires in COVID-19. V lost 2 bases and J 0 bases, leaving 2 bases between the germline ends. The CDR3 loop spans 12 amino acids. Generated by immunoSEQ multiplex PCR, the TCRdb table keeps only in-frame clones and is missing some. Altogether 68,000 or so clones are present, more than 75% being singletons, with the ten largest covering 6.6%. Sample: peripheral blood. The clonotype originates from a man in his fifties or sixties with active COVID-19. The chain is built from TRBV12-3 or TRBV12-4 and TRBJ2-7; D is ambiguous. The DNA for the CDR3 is TGTGCCAGCAGTTTACTCTCCTACGAGCAGTACTTC. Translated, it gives CASSLLSYEQYF.